A selection of T cell receptor beta chains follows, all from one sample in a study of T cells in Graves' hyperthyroidism and ophthalmopathy. TCRdb processed the multiplex PCR reads anew with MiXCR; each CDR3 protein has one entry. The table records around 370,000 distinct CDR3 sequences, approximately 17% of them present only once. The sample taken for sequencing was blood. These receptors came from a man aged 18 to 29 with Graves' ophthalmopathy. Each CDR3 is given with its conserved first and last residue. The D gene is left open where the match is weak. A clone size is listed for some rows: how often the clone was seen (once, few, many), or a class if it is expanded.

v_gene: TRBV20-1; abundance: .; d_gene: TRBD1; j_gene: TRBJ1-3; CDR3aa: CSARDLNAGGIGNTIYF; CDR3nt: TGCAGTGCTAGAGATTTAAATGCAGGGGGTATCGGAAACACCATATATTTT
v_gene: TRBV7-9; abundance: .; d_gene: .; j_gene: TRBJ2-3; CDR3aa: CASSLGGDVVYF; CDR3nt: TGTGCCAGCAGCTTAGGTGGGGACGTGGTGTATTTT
v_gene: TRBV3-1; abundance: many; d_gene: .; j_gene: TRBJ1-1; CDR3aa: CASSQGNTEAFF; CDR3nt: TGTGCCAGCAGCCAGGGGAACACTGAAGCTTTCTTT
v_gene: TRBV10-3; abundance: few; d_gene: TRBD2; j_gene: TRBJ2-3; CDR3aa: CAISGSSGVADTQYF; CDR3nt: TGTGCCATCAGTGGATCGAGCGGGGTGGCAGATACGCAGTATTTT
v_gene: TRBV6-2/TRBV6-3; abundance: .; d_gene: TRBD2; j_gene: TRBJ2-5; CDR3aa: CASNLGLATETQYF; CDR3nt: TGTGCCAGCAACCTGGGACTAGCGACGGAGACCCAGTACTTC
v_gene: TRBV5-1; abundance: many; d_gene: .; j_gene: TRBJ2-5; CDR3aa: CASSFRPSGQETQYF; CDR3nt: TGCGCCAGCAGCTTTCGCCCCAGCGGACAAGAGACCCAGTACTTC
v_gene: TRBV15; abundance: many; d_gene: TRBD1; j_gene: TRBJ1-1; CDR3aa: CATSRTTGGWGEAFF; CDR3nt: TGTGCCACCAGCAGGACCACAGGGGGCTGGGGTGAAGCTTTCTTT
v_gene: TRBV28; abundance: few; d_gene: .; j_gene: TRBJ2-7; CDR3aa: CASREGGQILEQYF; CDR3nt: TGTGCCAGCAGAGAGGGGGGCCAGATTTTAGAGCAGTACTTC
v_gene: TRBV6-2/TRBV6-3; abundance: .; d_gene: TRBD1; j_gene: TRBJ2-2; CDR3aa: CASSPRTGVTGELFF; CDR3nt: TGTGCCAGCAGTCCACGGACAGGGGTGACCGGGGAGCTGTTTTTT
v_gene: TRBV6-1; abundance: many; d_gene: .; j_gene: TRBJ1-1; CDR3aa: CASSVGLGAEAFF; CDR3nt: TGTGCCAGCAGTGTGGGCCTGGGGGCTGAAGCTTTCTTT
v_gene: TRBV15; abundance: .; d_gene: .; j_gene: TRBJ2-1; CDR3aa: CATSALIYNEQFF; CDR3nt: TGTGCCACCAGCGCGTTAATATACAATGAGCAGTTCTTC
v_gene: TRBV29-1; abundance: many; d_gene: .; j_gene: TRBJ1-1; CDR3aa: CSVEGRLNTEAFF; CDR3nt: TGCAGCGTTGAAGGACGGCTGAACACTGAAGCTTTCTTT
v_gene: TRBV6-2/TRBV6-3; abundance: .; d_gene: .; j_gene: TRBJ2-7; CDR3aa: CASSQSLEQYF; CDR3nt: TGTGCCAGCAGTCAATCTCTCGAGCAGTACTTC
v_gene: TRBV10-1; abundance: many; d_gene: .; j_gene: TRBJ2-7; CDR3aa: CASSDDGHVVQQYF; CDR3nt: TGCGCCAGCAGTGACGACGGACACGTCGTCCAGCAGTACTTC
v_gene: TRBV7-2; abundance: many; d_gene: TRBD1; j_gene: TRBJ1-1; CDR3aa: CASSLAPGGNTEAFF; CDR3nt: TGTGCCAGCAGCTTAGCGCCAGGGGGTAACACTGAAGCTTTCTTT
v_gene: TRBV5-6; abundance: .; d_gene: .; j_gene: TRBJ1-1; CDR3aa: CASTTGSTEVFF; CDR3nt: TGTGCCAGCACTACGGGAAGCACTGAAGTTTTCTTT
v_gene: TRBV6-1; abundance: .; d_gene: TRBD2; j_gene: TRBJ2-2; CDR3aa: CATGGWGSTGELFF; CDR3nt: TGTGCCACCGGGGGGTGGGGCAGCACCGGGGAGCTGTTTTTT
v_gene: TRBV6-1; abundance: .; d_gene: .; j_gene: TRBJ1-4; CDR3aa: CASSEAEGSAEKLFF; CDR3nt: TGTGCCAGCAGTGAAGCGGAGGGATCGGCTGAAAAACTGTTTTTT
v_gene: TRBV9; abundance: .; d_gene: .; j_gene: TRBJ1-1; CDR3aa: CASSADSGTEAFF; CDR3nt: TGTGCCAGCAGCGCCGACTCGGGCACTGAAGCTTTCTTT
v_gene: TRBV24-1; abundance: .; d_gene: .; j_gene: TRBJ2-7; CDR3aa: CATSDWRSYEQYF; CDR3nt: TGTGCCACCAGTGATTGGCGGTCCTACGAGCAGTACTTC
v_gene: TRBV14; abundance: many; d_gene: .; j_gene: TRBJ1-1; CDR3aa: CASSQMLGEGDTEAFF; CDR3nt: TGTGCCAGCAGCCAAATGTTGGGTGAGGGGGACACTGAAGCTTTCTTT
v_gene: TRBV5-4; abundance: few; d_gene: TRBD1; j_gene: TRBJ1-1; CDR3aa: CASTRSIRGRSGTEAFF; CDR3nt: TGTGCCAGCACCCGGTCGATTAGGGGGCGCAGCGGCACTGAAGCTTTCTTT
v_gene: TRBV5-6; abundance: .; d_gene: TRBD2; j_gene: TRBJ2-1; CDR3aa: CASSFPSGVWDEQFF; CDR3nt: TGTGCCAGCAGCTTCCCTAGCGGGGTGTGGGATGAGCAGTTCTTC
v_gene: TRBV5-5; abundance: few; d_gene: .; j_gene: TRBJ1-3; CDR3aa: CASSLRPESSGNTIYF; CDR3nt: TGTGCCAGCAGCTTGAGACCGGAGTCCTCTGGAAACACCATATATTTT
v_gene: TRBV12-3/TRBV12-4; abundance: many; d_gene: .; j_gene: TRBJ2-5; CDR3aa: CATGRGSQETQYF; CDR3nt: TGTGCCACCGGACGGGGTAGCCAAGAGACCCAGTACTTC
v_gene: TRBV10-3; abundance: .; d_gene: TRBD1; j_gene: TRBJ2-1; CDR3aa: CAISGGQGSYNEQFF; CDR3nt: TGTGCCATCAGTGGGGGACAGGGGTCCTACAATGAGCAGTTCTTC
v_gene: TRBV19; abundance: .; d_gene: .; j_gene: TRBJ2-5; CDR3aa: CASSINREETQYF; CDR3nt: TGTGCCAGTAGTATTAACAGGGAGGAGACCCAGTACTTC
v_gene: TRBV3-1; abundance: .; d_gene: TRBD1; j_gene: TRBJ1-2; CDR3aa: CASRQGAGGDGYTF; CDR3nt: TGTGCCAGCAGACAGGGGGCAGGGGGCGATGGCTACACCTTC
v_gene: TRBV12-3/TRBV12-4; abundance: few; d_gene: .; j_gene: TRBJ2-1; CDR3aa: CASSFSDEQFF; CDR3nt: TGTGCCAGCAGTTTTAGCGATGAGCAGTTCTTC
v_gene: TRBV2; abundance: many; d_gene: TRBD1; j_gene: TRBJ1-2; CDR3aa: CASPTGQYGYTF; CDR3nt: TGTGCCAGTCCGACAGGGCAGTATGGCTACACCTTC
v_gene: TRBV2; abundance: many; d_gene: TRBD1; j_gene: TRBJ2-3; CDR3aa: CASRPTGMSTDTQYF; CDR3nt: TGTGCCAGCAGGCCGACAGGGATGTCCACAGATACGCAGTATTTT
v_gene: TRBV7-8; abundance: many; d_gene: .; j_gene: TRBJ2-3; CDR3aa: CASSGIYQSADTQYF; CDR3nt: TGTGCCAGCAGCGGAATCTATCAGAGCGCAGATACGCAGTATTTT
v_gene: TRBV2; abundance: many; d_gene: TRBD1; j_gene: TRBJ1-5; CDR3aa: CASRAETGGNQPQHF; CDR3nt: TGTGCCAGCAGAGCCGAGACAGGGGGCAATCAGCCCCAGCATTTT
v_gene: TRBV6-5; abundance: .; d_gene: .; j_gene: TRBJ2-3; CDR3aa: CASSYSSLPDTQYF; CDR3nt: TGTGCCAGCAGTTACTCCTCCCTGCCAGATACGCAGTATTTT
v_gene: TRBV2; abundance: few; d_gene: .; j_gene: TRBJ1-6; CDR3aa: CASSEGGASYNSPLHF; CDR3nt: TGTGCCAGCAGCGAAGGGGGAGCTTCCTATAATTCACCCCTCCACTTT
v_gene: TRBV6-2/TRBV6-3; abundance: .; d_gene: .; j_gene: TRBJ2-3; CDR3aa: CAAIPDSPTSTDTQYF; CDR3nt: TGTGCCGCAATACCGGACAGTCCGACTAGCACAGATACGCAGTATTTT
v_gene: TRBV5-1; abundance: many; d_gene: TRBD1; j_gene: TRBJ2-7; CDR3aa: CASTTAQGDEQYF; CDR3nt: TGCGCCAGCACAACTGCACAGGGGGACGAGCAGTACTTC
v_gene: TRBV18; abundance: .; d_gene: .; j_gene: TRBJ1-3; CDR3aa: CASSPPDGSGNTIYF; CDR3nt: TGTGCCAGCTCACCCCCGGACGGCTCTGGAAACACCATATATTTT
v_gene: TRBV29-1; abundance: many; d_gene: .; j_gene: TRBJ2-7; CDR3aa: CSVAASSDYEQYF; CDR3nt: TGCAGCGTTGCAGCTAGCTCCGACTACGAGCAGTACTTC
v_gene: TRBV5-5; abundance: .; d_gene: TRBD1; j_gene: TRBJ1-1; CDR3aa: CASSWGQGGSEAFF; CDR3nt: TGTGCCAGCAGCTGGGGACAGGGAGGTTCTGAAGCTTTCTTT
v_gene: TRBV20-1; abundance: .; d_gene: .; j_gene: TRBJ2-3; CDR3aa: CSAKGGEGLPADTQYF; CDR3nt: TGCAGTGCCAAGGGGGGGGAGGGCCTACCGGCAGATACGCAGTATTTT
v_gene: TRBV7-9; abundance: many; d_gene: .; j_gene: TRBJ1-5; CDR3aa: CASSSTAVQPQHF; CDR3nt: TGTGCCAGCAGCTCGACCGCGGTGCAGCCCCAGCATTTT
v_gene: TRBV13; abundance: many; d_gene: .; j_gene: TRBJ1-2; CDR3aa: CASSLAVNYGYTF; CDR3nt: TGTGCCAGCAGCTTAGCGGTGAACTATGGCTACACCTTC
v_gene: TRBV4-2; abundance: few; d_gene: .; j_gene: TRBJ1-6; CDR3aa: CASSQDSAVFYNSPLHF; CDR3nt: TGTGCCAGCAGCCAAGACTCTGCCGTCTTCTATAATTCACCCCTCCACTTT
v_gene: TRBV4-1; abundance: few; d_gene: TRBD1; j_gene: TRBJ1-5; CDR3aa: CASSPRDRVGSQPQHF; CDR3nt: TGCGCCAGCAGCCCCCGGGACAGGGTAGGGAGTCAGCCCCAGCATTTT
v_gene: TRBV18; abundance: few; d_gene: .; j_gene: TRBJ1-1; CDR3aa: CASSPPWVSVPNTEAFF; CDR3nt: TGTGCCAGCTCACCCCCGTGGGTATCTGTACCAAACACTGAAGCTTTCTTT
v_gene: TRBV10-3; abundance: .; d_gene: TRBD2; j_gene: TRBJ2-3; CDR3aa: CAISASGGTDTQYF; CDR3nt: TGTGCCATCAGTGCTAGCGGGGGCACAGATACGCAGTATTTT
v_gene: TRBV7-6; abundance: many; d_gene: TRBD1; j_gene: TRBJ1-2; CDR3aa: CASSETGDYGYTF; CDR3nt: TGTGCCAGCAGCGAGACAGGGGACTATGGCTACACCTTC
v_gene: TRBV7-3; abundance: many; d_gene: .; j_gene: TRBJ2-1; CDR3aa: CASSLTTGREQFF; CDR3nt: TGTGCCAGCAGCTTAACGACTGGGAGAGAGCAGTTCTTC
v_gene: TRBV7-3; abundance: .; d_gene: .; j_gene: TRBJ2-7; CDR3aa: CARHLGVHEQYF; CDR3nt: TGTGCCAGACACCTAGGCGTCCACGAGCAGTACTTC
v_gene: TRBV10-3; abundance: .; d_gene: .; j_gene: TRBJ2-3; CDR3aa: CAAHPGAADTQYF; CDR3nt: TGTGCCGCCCACCCGGGGGCCGCAGATACGCAGTATTTT
v_gene: TRBV20-1; abundance: .; d_gene: TRBD1; j_gene: TRBJ1-1; CDR3aa: CSARDGTVKNTEAFF; CDR3nt: TGCAGTGCTAGAGATGGGACAGTCAAGAACACTGAAGCTTTCTTT
v_gene: TRBV11-2; abundance: many; d_gene: .; j_gene: TRBJ2-7; CDR3aa: CASSLGAWQYF; CDR3nt: TGTGCCAGCAGCCTTGGGGCGTGGCAGTACTTC
v_gene: TRBV2; abundance: many; d_gene: .; j_gene: TRBJ1-1; CDR3aa: CATKEGGAEAFF; CDR3nt: TGTGCCACCAAAGAGGGAGGGGCTGAAGCTTTCTTT
v_gene: TRBV19; abundance: few; d_gene: .; j_gene: TRBJ1-1; CDR3aa: CASSIRDHGTEAFF; CDR3nt: TGTGCCAGTAGTATTAGGGATCATGGCACTGAAGCTTTCTTT
v_gene: TRBV7-6; abundance: few; d_gene: .; j_gene: TRBJ2-7; CDR3aa: CASSPPDAYEQYF; CDR3nt: TGTGCCAGCAGCCCACCGGATGCCTACGAGCAGTACTTC
v_gene: TRBV7-8; abundance: many; d_gene: TRBD2; j_gene: TRBJ2-3; CDR3aa: CASSLVYRLAHRTDTQYF; CDR3nt: TGTGCCAGCAGCTTAGTGTACCGACTAGCCCACCGGACAGATACGCAGTATTTT